A single sample is the source of the 17 T cell receptor beta chains below, sequenced in a study of control samples from healthy donors and cancer patients. Profiling relied on immunoSEQ multiplex PCR, and the TCRdb table lists in-frame clones only, not all of them. The sample includes about 120,000 clones, 85% to 95% of them seen just once. Sequencing was done on a sample of PBMCs. The receptors come from an elderly man with head and neck cancer.

The chain combines TRBV18 with TRBJ2-6; D not resolved. V dropped 3 bases and J dropped 2 bases, with 11 bases sitting between them. The CDR3 covers 16 residues. The germline V gene encodes CDR1 KGHSH and CDR2 LQKENI. CDR3 in DNA: TGTGCCAGCTCACCTCCAGGTCCCCCTGGGGCCAACGTCCTGACTTTC. It translates to CASSPPGPPGANVLTF.

The gene calls are TRBV5-4 and TRBJ1-3; D is unresolved. Germline V lookup: CDR1 SGHNT, CDR2 YYREEE (reference sequence). Trimming shortened V by 0 bases and J by 2 bases, and 6 bases separated the two germline ends. This CDR3 is 14 amino acids long. As DNA, the CDR3 is TGTGCCAGCAGCTTGGGTAGGGCTGGAAACACCATATATTTT. Protein sequence: CASSLGRAGNTIYF.

The sample holds one count of this clone. The chain carries TRBV19 and TRBJ1-2, with 7 positions matching TRBD1. Germline V gives CDR1 LNHDA, CDR2 SQIVND (reference sequence). This CDR3 region has 13 residues. With V trimmed by 3 bases and J by 4 bases, 2 bases remained unmatched. This chain's CDR3 is CASSIDRAYGYTF. CDR3 nucleotides: TGTGCCAGTAGTATCGACAGGGCCTATGGCTACACCTTC.

The V call is TRBV7-9, the J call TRBJ1-2, with a tentative D call TRBD1 (6 bases). With 1 base removed from V and 4 bases from J, the gap between germline ends came to 13 bases. The CDR3 consists of 15 residues. Germline-derived CDR1 and CDR2 are SEHNR and FQNEAQ (reference sequence). DNA of the CDR3: TGTGCCAGCAGCTTAGACAGGGCTAGGGGCTATGGCTACACCTTC. This sequence encodes CASSLDRARGYGYTF.

This clone appeared a single time. The chain uses TRBV19 and TRBJ1-1, with no clear D. With 5 bases removed from V and 0 bases from J, the gap between germline ends came to 16 bases. This CDR3 spans 16 amino acids. Germline-derived CDR1 and CDR2 are LNHDA and SQIVND (reference sequence). The CDR3 nucleotides are TGTGCCAGTAGTCCGAGGAGGCAGACCATGAACACTGAAGCTTTCTTT. Encoded protein: CASSPRRQTMNTEAFF.

The rearrangement joins TRBV2 to TRBJ2-6, with D perhaps given as TRBD1 or TRBD2 (5 bases each). The V gene's germline CDR1 is SNHLY and CDR2 FYNNEI. The CDR3 totals 16 residues. V was shortened by 6 bases and J by 0 bases, with 12 bases between the two germline ends. CDR3 residues: CASRGDSFSGANVLTF. The CDR3, as DNA: TGTGCCAGCAGGGGAGACAGCTTCTCTGGGGCCAACGTCCTGACTTTC. Full variable domain (missing parts from reference TRBV2 and TRBJ2-6): EPEVTQTPSHQVTQMGQEVILRCVPISNHLYFYWYRQILGQKVEFLVSFYNNEISEKSEIFDDQFSVERPDGSNFTLKIRSTKLEDSAMYFCASRGDSFSGANVLTFGAGSRLTVL.

This chain links TRBV27 with TRBJ1-1; D is uncertain. The germline V gene has CDR1 MNHEY and CDR2 SMNVEV (reference sequence). The CDR3 runs 13 residues. Trimming pared 8 bases from V and 0 bases from J, leaving 10 bases between. The CDR3 loop reads CASAGRMNTEAFF. The CDR3 DNA reads as TGTGCCAGCGCAGGACGAATGAACACTGAAGCTTTCTTT.

The gene calls are TRBV2 and TRBJ2-1, with TRBD1 matching 7 bases. The trim removed 6 bases at V and 10 bases at J, leaving 6 bases unmatched. The CDR3 length is 12 residues. Germline CDR1 SNHLY, CDR2 FYNNEI. The CDR3 spells CASRDRVLEQFF. As DNA, the CDR3 is TGTGCCAGCAGAGACAGGGTATTAGAGCAGTTCTTC.

The gene calls are TRBV7-8 and TRBJ1-2; 7 bases map to TRBD1. Germline V gene data show CDR1 as SGHVS and CDR2 as FQNEAQ. The J segment lost 4 bases and the V segment lost 2 bases, leaving 4 bases of the junction unmatched. The CDR3 is 14 residues long. The DNA for the CDR3 is TGTGCCAGCAGCTTAAACTCAGGGGGCTATGGCTACACCTTC. Encoded protein: CASSLNSGGYGYTF.

The chain is built from TRBV21-1 and TRBJ2-7; the DNA was not compared with TRBD1, the D call given in the table. TRBV21-1 is a known pseudogene. CDR3 length: 15 residues. CDR3 loop: CASSNGDRCSYEQYF. In DNA, the CDR3 is TGTGCCAGCAGCAACGGGGACAGGTGCTCCTACGAGCAGTACTTC.

J is TRBJ2-5 and V is TRBV2; D perhaps matches TRBD2 (6 bases). Trimming shortened V by 7 bases and J by 5 bases, and 14 bases separated the two germline ends. The CDR3 has 13 residues. CDR1 and CDR2 (germline): SNHLY, FYNNEI. CDR3 loop: CASMWGGGETQYF. CDR3 bases: TGTGCCAGCATGTGGGGTGGAGGGGAGACCCAGTACTTC.

In the case of this clone: In the same sample, other DNA sequences code for this CDR3. The chain has TRBV5-1 and TRBJ2-1, with 10 bases fitting TRBD2. The CDR3 loop spans 13 amino acids. CDR1 and CDR2 from the germline V gene are SGHRS and YFSETQ. Trimming cost V 4 bases and J 6 bases; bases outside gene matches: 1. CDR3 loop: CASSRTSGNEQFF. CDR3 sequence (DNA): TGCGCCAGCAGCAGGACTAGCGGCAATGAGCAGTTCTTC.

The chain uses TRBV19 and TRBJ1-5, with a weak D call TRBD1 (5 bases). The germline CDR1 and CDR2 sequences are LNHDA and SQIVND (reference sequence). V lost 3 bases to trimming and J lost 4 bases, with 16 bases between them. The CDR3 is 16 amino acids. This CDR3 reads CASSMATAARNQPQHF. The CDR3 DNA sequence: TGTGCCAGTAGTATGGCGACAGCAGCAAGGAATCAGCCCCAGCATTTT. Looking up the rest from reference TRBV19 and TRBJ1-5 gives the full variable domain: DGGITQSPKYLFRKEGQNVTLSCEQNLNHDAMYWYRQDPGQGLRLIYYSQIVNDFQKGDIAEGYSVSREKKESFPLTVTSAQKNPTAFYLCASSMATAARNQPQHFGDGTRLSIL.

The chain combines TRBV7-9 with TRBJ1-1, with a weak D call TRBD1 (5 bases). The V end lost 5 bases, the J end lost 2 bases, and 18 bases lay between the germline ends. This CDR3 has 16 residues. CDR1 is SEHNR, CDR2 FQNEAQ, per germline (reference sequence). The CDR3 spells CASSPQVGQGNTEAFF. The DNA of the CDR3 is TGTGCCAGCAGCCCTCAGGTGGGCCAGGGTAACACTGAAGCTTTCTTT. The complete variable domain, with remaining parts taken from reference TRBV7-9 and TRBJ1-1, reads DTGVSQNPRHKITKRGQNVTFRCDPISEHNRLYWYRQTLGQGPEFLTYFQNEAQLEKSRLLSDRFSAERPKGSFSTLEIQRTEQGDSAMYLCASSPQVGQGNTEAFFGQGTRLTVV.

The chain recombines TRBV20-1 with TRBJ1-1; D gene unclear. The CDR3 covers 11 residues. V was shortened by 1 base and J by 5 bases, with 5 bases between the two germline ends. Per germline, CDR1 DFQATT and CDR2 SNEGSKA (reference sequence). The CDR3 spells CSARVRTEAFF. DNA of the CDR3: TGCAGTGCTAGAGTGAGGACTGAAGCTTTCTTT.

The rearrangement links TRBV25-1 to TRBJ1-1; no clear D gene. This CDR3 region has 11 residues. CDR1 MGHDK and CDR2 SYGVNS come from the germline V gene. The V end lost 2 bases, the J end lost 8 bases, and 6 bases lay between the germline ends. The CDR3 sequence is CASSETAEAFF. Here the CDR3 DNA reads TGTGCCAGCAGTGAAACCGCGGAAGCTTTCTTT.

V usage is TRBV30 and J usage is TRBJ2-3; TRBD2 matches 10 bases. CDR1 is GTSNPN and CDR2 is SVGIG in the germline V gene (reference sequence). J was trimmed by 3 bases and V by 6 bases; bases with no gene match: 3. The CDR3 is made up of 13 amino acids. CDR3 residues: CACSGRWTDTQYF. In nucleotides, the CDR3 is TGTGCCTGTAGCGGGAGGTGGACAGATACGCAGTATTTT.